This T cell receptor beta chain was observed in a study of cytomegalovirus exposure and HLA in healthy donors. Notes on the study in general: Analysis performed later found 16,951 TCR beta sequences associated with HLA alleles at 0.05 false discovery rate. Per a later analysis, HLA-associated TCR beta chains showed more clonal expansion than other, equally common TCR beta chains. The study put roughly 160 TCR beta chains on its list as cytomegalovirus-associated.

As to this clone: The antigen is undetermined.

The CDR3 loop spans 19 amino acids. V shed 5 bases, J shed 0 bases, and the junction held 18 bases outside the gene matches. The germline gives CDR1 MNHNS, CDR2 SASEGT. Unrecorded immune exposures were likely, despite nominal health at sampling. Amplification used 60 Vbeta primers and 13 Jbeta primers. TCRdb's copy holds only in-frame clones and misses some; the assay was immunoSEQ multiplex PCR. This sample has over 80,000 clones; roughly 79% occur once, and the top ten carry about 6.1%. Sequencing input: PBMCs. This clonotype was sampled from a female donor in good health and CMV-seronegative. V gene TRBV6-1 combines with J gene TRBJ1-1, with 7 bases identical to TRBD1. CDR3 region: CASSKEQGPFVRVNTEAFF. DNA for the CDR3: TGTGCCAGCAGTAAAGAACAGGGGCCTTTCGTAAGGGTGAACACTGAAGCTTTCTTT.